What follows are 14 T cell receptor beta chains derived from one specimen sequenced in a study of shared clonotypes between healthy human individuals. TCRdb's copy holds only in-frame clones and misses some; the assay was immunoSEQ multiplex PCR. The table records 950,000 to 1,200,000 clones, 60% to 85% of them present only once. The sequenced sample was memory CD4+ T cells from PBMCs. Subset denoted: CD45RA-negative fraction. These receptors were collected from a man younger than 35 in good health. Some clones in this sample may be carry-over from other donors' samples.

The chain combines TRBV6-4 with TRBJ1-2; D is possibly TRBD1 (5 bases). CDR1 and CDR2 (germline): MRHNA, SNTAGT. The CDR3 contains 14 residues. The chain's CDR3 is CSQVGGGTNYGYTF. DNA for the CDR3: TGTTCCCAGGTAGGTGGGGGGACTAACTATGGCTACACCTTC.

The rearrangement links TRBV6-6 to TRBJ2-7, with D possibly matching TRBD2 (6 bases). V was clipped by 7 bases and J by 0 bases, with 13 bases between them. Germline assignment: CDR1 MNHNY and CDR2 SVGAGI (reference sequence). The CDR3 has 14 residues. CDR3 residues: CASNRGMNSYEQYF. As DNA, the CDR3 is TGTGCCAGCAACCGGGGGATGAACTCCTACGAGCAGTACTTC.

This chain uses TRBV6-5 with TRBJ1-2; D unresolved. V was trimmed by 2 bases and J by 7 bases, leaving 5 bases between them. Germline-derived CDR1 and CDR2 are MNHEY and SVGAGI. The CDR3 spans 11 residues. The CDR3 nucleotides are TGTGCCAGCAGTTACCTGCTTGGCTACACCTTC. Translation gives CASSYLLGYTF.

The chain employs TRBV19 and TRBJ2-5; perhaps TRBD2 as D (6 bases). Trimming pared 6 bases from V and 2 bases from J, leaving 16 bases between. The germline V gene encodes CDR1 LNHDA and CDR2 SQIVND (reference sequence). The CDR3 is 15 residues long. The CDR3 reads CASRRGGQRQETQYF. CDR3 bases: TGTGCCAGTAGACGGGGAGGCCAGCGACAAGAGACCCAGTACTTC.

This clone was picked up one time. The V gene is TRBV4-2, the J gene TRBJ2-1; a possible D gene is TRBD1 (5 bases). The CDR3 spans 16 residues. V was clipped by 0 bases and J by 1 base, with 10 bases between them. Germline V CDR1 and CDR2: LGHNA, YNFKEQ. DNA of the CDR3: TGTGCCAGCAGCCAAGAGGAGACAGTGTCCTACAATGAGCAGTTCTTC. Its translation is CASSQEETVSYNEQFF.

V and J are TRBV5-1 and TRBJ1-1; D possibly corresponds to TRBD1 (5 bases). The germline V gene encodes CDR1 SGHRS and CDR2 YFSETQ. With 3 bases removed from V and 0 bases from J, the gap between germline ends came to 12 bases. This CDR3 comprises 15 residues. In DNA form, the CDR3 reads TGCGCCAGCAGCTCCCAGGGTGAGGTGAACACTGAAGCTTTCTTT. This encodes CASSSQGEVNTEAFF. The whole variable domain, remainder taken from reference TRBV5-1 and TRBJ1-1, is KAGVTQTPRYLIKTRGQQVTLSCSPISGHRSVSWYQQTPGQGLQFLFEYFSETQRNKGNFPGRFSGRQFSNSRSEMNVSTLELGDSALYLCASSSQGEVNTEAFFGQGTRLTVV.

The chain has TRBV7-6 and TRBJ1-1; D gene unclear. Trimming pared 4 bases from V and 0 bases from J, leaving 12 bases between. CDR1 is SGHVS, CDR2 FNYEAQ, per germline. CDR3 length: 15 residues. CDR3 sequence reads: CASSSTTGLNTEAFF. The CDR3 bases are TGTGCCAGCAGCTCGACGACGGGATTGAACACTGAAGCTTTCTTT. Full variable domain (remainder filled in from reference TRBV7-6 and TRBJ1-1): GAGVSQSPRYKVTKRGQDVALRCDPISGHVSLYWYRQALGQGPEFLTYFNYEAQQDKSGLPNDRFSAERPEGSISTLTIQRTEQRDSAMYRCASSSTTGLNTEAFFGQGTRLTVV.

This chain links TRBV20-1 with TRBJ2-3; D is ambiguous. V was shortened by 4 bases and J by 6 bases, with 8 bases between the two germline ends. CDR1 DFQATT and CDR2 SNEGSKA come from the germline V gene (reference sequence). The CDR3 loop spans 11 amino acids. CDR3 amino acids: CSAMSGDTQYF. CDR3 sequence (DNA): TGCAGTGCTATGAGTGGGGATACGCAGTATTTT.

As DNA, the CDR3 is TGTGCCAGCGTTACGGCAGCGACAGAACTTCACTACAATGAGCAGTTCTTC. Protein: CASVTAATELHYNEQFF. The chain links TRBV28 to TRBJ2-1; TRBD1 might be the D (5 bases). V dropped 8 bases and J dropped 3 bases, with 23 bases sitting between them. The CDR3 sequence is 17 residues long. CDR1 and CDR2 from the germline V gene are MDHEN and SYDVKM.

This chain connects TRBV11-1 to TRBJ2-5, with D perhaps TRBD1 (6 bases). CDR1 is SGHAT, CDR2 FQDESV, per germline (reference sequence). This CDR3 has 17 amino acids. V dropped 3 bases and J dropped 2 bases, with 19 bases sitting between them. The CDR3 region is CASSFQRGQGIQETQYF. The CDR3, as DNA: TGTGCCAGCAGCTTCCAGAGAGGCCAGGGGATACAAGAGACCCAGTACTTC.

J is TRBJ2-7 and V is TRBV11-2; D remains ambiguous. Deletions cut 5 bases from V and 3 bases from J, with 17 bases between. In germline, CDR1 is SGHAT, CDR2 FQNNGV. The CDR3 sequence is 15 residues long. The CDR3 loop reads CASSTHYGSLYEQYF. The DNA of the CDR3 is TGTGCCAGCAGCACCCACTACGGTAGTCTCTACGAGCAGTACTTC.

CDR3 sequence reads: CASSTSGRRTGELFF. In DNA form, the CDR3 reads TGTGCCAGCAGTACTAGCGGGAGACGCACCGGGGAGCTGTTTTTT. The chain joins TRBV6-6 to TRBJ2-2; 11 bases align to TRBD2. The CDR3 spans 15 residues. With V trimmed by 5 bases and J by 4 bases, 3 bases remained unmatched. The germline gives CDR1 MNHNY, CDR2 SVGAGI (reference sequence).

This clone was seen a few times. The chain is built from TRBV27 and TRBJ2-7, with 7 positions matching TRBD1. The J segment lost 2 bases and the V segment lost 10 bases, leaving 11 bases of the junction unmatched. Germline V gives CDR1 MNHEY, CDR2 SMNVEV (reference sequence). The CDR3 is 14 residues long. CDR3: CATAAGQGAYEQYF. DNA for the CDR3: TGTGCCACCGCAGCAGGGCAGGGGGCCTACGAGCAGTACTTC.

The V and J genes are TRBV6-1 and TRBJ1-2, with unresolved D. There are 13 residues in the CDR3. CDR1 MNHNS and CDR2 SASEGT come from the germline V gene. With 6 bases removed from V and 4 bases from J, the gap between germline ends came to 12 bases. Here the CDR3 DNA reads TGTGCCAGCAGATCTGGGGTGATCTATGGCTACACCTTC. Its protein is CASRSGVIYGYTF.